The 3 T cell receptor beta chains below all came from one sample that was sequenced in a study of cytomegalovirus exposure and HLA in healthy donors. Using immunoSEQ multiplex PCR, the repertoire was profiled, and TCRdb retains in-frame clones only, with some absent. The sample shows 200,000 to 250,000 clones, approximately 88% of them seen only once. Sequencing input: PBMCs. These receptors were collected from a woman aged 25 to 39 in good health and CMV-seropositive.

This clone occurred a few times. V is TRBV2 and J is TRBJ2-7; a possible D gene is TRBD2 (6 bases). The CDR3 is 10 amino acids. With 9 bases removed from V and 6 bases from J, the gap between germline ends came to 9 bases. The germline V gene encodes CDR1 SNHLY and CDR2 FYNNEI. The CDR3 loop reads CASSSAEQYF. In nucleotides, the CDR3 is TGTGCCAGTTCTAGCGCCGAGCAGTACTTC. Combining the CDR3 with reference TRBV2 and TRBJ2-7 gives the whole variable domain EPEVTQTPSHQVTQMGQEVILRCVPISNHLYFYWYRQILGQKVEFLVSFYNNEISEKSEIFDDQFSVERPDGSNFTLKIRSTKLEDSAMYFCASSSAEQYFGPGTRLTVT.

The rearrangement uses TRBV10-3 and TRBJ2-7; no firm D call. The CDR3 is made up of 11 amino acids. Trimming removed 3 bases at V and 4 bases at J, with 4 bases between. Germline CDR1 and CDR2: ENHRY and SYGVKD. This chain's CDR3 is CAISDLYEQYF. CDR3 DNA sequence: TGTGCCATCAGTGATCTATACGAGCAGTACTTC.

The chain is built from TRBV10-3 and TRBJ1-5; 9 bases are shared with TRBD1. V lost 4 bases to trimming and J lost 7 bases; unmatched junction nucleotides: 5. CDR3 length: 14 amino acids. CDR1 and CDR2 (germline): ENHRY, SYGVKD. The CDR3, as DNA: TGTGCCATCAGTGGACAGGGGGGGGGACAGCCCCAGCATTTT. It translates to CAISGQGGGQPQHF.